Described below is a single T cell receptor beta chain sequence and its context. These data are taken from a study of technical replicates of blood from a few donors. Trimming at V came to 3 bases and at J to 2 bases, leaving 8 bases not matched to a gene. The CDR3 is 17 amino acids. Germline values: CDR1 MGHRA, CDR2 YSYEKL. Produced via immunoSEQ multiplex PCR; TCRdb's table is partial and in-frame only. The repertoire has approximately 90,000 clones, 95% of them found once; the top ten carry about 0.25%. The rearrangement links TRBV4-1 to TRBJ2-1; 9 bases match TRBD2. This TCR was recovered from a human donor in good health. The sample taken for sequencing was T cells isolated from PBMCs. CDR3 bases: TGCGCCAGCAGCCATGACCGGACTAGCGCCACCTACAATGAGCAGTTCTTC. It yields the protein CASSHDRTSATYNEQFF.